The next 19 T cell receptor beta chains were all read from a single sample in a study of T cell responses to AZD1222 COVID-19 vaccine. Generated by immunoSEQ multiplex PCR, the TCRdb table keeps only in-frame clones and is missing some. The sample lists some 150,000 clones; roughly 80% were seen once. Sequences were derived from peripheral blood, sampled on day 0 of MenACWY control vaccination. The receptors shown here come from an adult in good health.

The chain uses TRBV6-5 and TRBJ2-7; maybe TRBD1 (6 bases). V shed 5 bases and J shed 2 bases, with 13 bases lying between them. Germline CDR1 reads MNHEY; CDR2 reads SVGAGI. This CDR3 comprises 14 residues. The CDR3 loop is CASSRREGAYEQYF. The CDR3 DNA reads TGTGCCAGCAGTCGCCGCGAGGGGGCCTACGAGCAGTACTTC.

The rearrangement joins TRBV11-2 to TRBJ2-1; 10 bases match TRBD1. The ends lost 5 bases at V and 9 bases at J; junction bases unmatched: 7. This CDR3 spans 14 amino acids. Germline V lookup: CDR1 SGHAT, CDR2 FQNNGV. CDR3 in amino acids: CASSPRTGGGEQFF. As DNA, the CDR3 is TGTGCCAGCAGCCCACGGACAGGGGGTGGTGAGCAGTTCTTC.

The CDR3 is CASSLDWDFSYNEQFF. The CDR3 DNA follows: TGTGCCAGCAGCTTGGATTGGGACTTCTCCTACAATGAGCAGTTCTTC. The V gene is TRBV5-5, the J gene TRBJ2-1; D may be TRBD2 (6 bases). Germline V lookup: CDR1 SGHKS, CDR2 YYEKEE (reference sequence). V lost 0 bases and J 0 bases, leaving 10 bases between the germline ends. The CDR3 sequence is 16 residues long. Together with reference TRBV5-5 and TRBJ2-1, the CDR3 gives the full variable domain: DAGVTQSPTHLIKTRGQQVTLRCSPISGHKSVSWYQQVLGQGPQFIFQYYEKEERGRGNFPDRFSARQFPNYSSELNVNALLLGDSALYLCASSLDWDFSYNEQFFGPGTRLTVL.

About this clone itself: Additional DNA sequences in this sample encode the identical CDR3. This sequence joins TRBV6-5 and TRBJ1-1, with TRBD1 matching over 7 bases. V lost 0 bases, J lost 2 bases, and 3 bases stayed unmatched. Looked up from germline, CDR1 is MNHEY and CDR2 is SVGAGI. The CDR3 length is 15 residues. CDR3 protein: CASSYSGTVNTEAFF. CDR3 bases: TGTGCCAGCAGTTACTCAGGGACAGTCAACACTGAAGCTTTCTTT.

The chain recombines TRBV5-1 with TRBJ2-3, with D uncertain. V lost 2 bases and J 6 bases, leaving 10 bases between the germline ends. The germline CDR1 and CDR2 sequences are SGHRS and YFSETQ. The CDR3 covers 13 residues. The CDR3 bases are TGCGCCAGCAGCTTTACCCGTTCGGATACGCAGTATTTT. Translation: CASSFTRSDTQYF.

J is TRBJ2-5 and V is TRBV3-1 (or the pseudogene TRBV3-2), with TRBD1 matching 10 bases. CDR1 and CDR2 from the germline V gene are LGHDT and YNNKEL (reference sequence). The ends lost 0 bases at V and 5 bases at J; junction bases unmatched: 9. CDR3 length equals 17 residues. The CDR3 spells CASSQDRGTGVYETQYF. For the CDR3, the DNA is TGTGCCAGCAGCCAAGATCGAGGGACAGGGGTTTACGAGACCCAGTACTTC.

The count of this clone is one. This rearrangement joins TRBV11-2 to TRBJ1-6; a weak D match, TRBD1 (6 bases). The CDR3 length is 15 residues. Germline V gene data show CDR1 as SGHAT and CDR2 as FQNNGV. Trimming pared 5 bases from V and 13 bases from J, leaving 21 bases between. The CDR3 protein is CASSLYPRDTPPLHF. The CDR3 region has the DNA TGTGCCAGCAGCCTTTATCCCCGGGACACCCCCCCCCTCCACTTT.

The CDR3: CASSRGTMNTEAFF. The CDR3 nucleotides are TGTGCCAGTAGTAGGGGGACCATGAACACTGAAGCTTTCTTT. V gene TRBV19 combines with J gene TRBJ1-1; D perhaps matches TRBD1 (5 bases). Trimming shortened V by 4 bases and J by 0 bases, and 9 bases separated the two germline ends. Germline lookup yields CDR1 LNHDA and CDR2 SQIVND (reference sequence). The CDR3 has 14 residues.

The sample holds a few counts of this clone. The V call is TRBV29-1, the J call TRBJ2-4, with D possibly being TRBD2 (6 bases). Germline CDR1 reads SQVTM; CDR2 reads ANQGSEA. This CDR3 has 13 amino acids. Trimming cost V 4 bases and J 3 bases, with 10 bases left between them. CDR3 sequence (DNA): TGCAGCGTTGCCAGGGAGGACAAAAACATTCAGTACTTC. Protein sequence: CSVAREDKNIQYF.

This rearrangement joins TRBV23-1 to TRBJ2-3, with 9 bases fitting TRBD2. TRBV23-1 is identified as an open reading frame with a role that is uncertain. V lost 2 bases and J lost 3; bases outside the gene matches: 21. The CDR3 is made up of 21 amino acids. The CDR3 region has the DNA TGCGCCAGCAGTCAACACCCGGCGCGGGGGGGCCATAGTTTCTGTACAGATACGCAGTATTTT. Residues: CASSQHPARGGHSFCTDTQYF.

In its sample, this clone was seen a few times. The chain joins TRBV10-3 to TRBJ1-2; D is possibly TRBD1 (6 bases). The V gene's germline CDR1 is ENHRY and CDR2 SYGVKD. This CDR3 region has 15 residues. Trimming shortened V by 0 bases and J by 5 bases, and 13 bases separated the two germline ends. As DNA, the CDR3 is TGTGCCATCAGTGAGTCTGGGGGCGCGGGATATGGCTACACCTTC. It specifies CAISESGGAGYGYTF.

The gene calls are TRBV28 and TRBJ1-1; no definite D call. Trimming shortened V by 7 bases and J by 0 bases, and 18 bases separated the two germline ends. Germline values: CDR1 MDHEN, CDR2 SYDVKM. The CDR3 has 16 amino acids. CDR3 bases: TGTGCCAGCACCCCGGGAGCAGTTACCATGAACACTGAAGCTTTCTTT. Translation gives CASTPGAVTMNTEAFF. Combining the CDR3 with reference TRBV28 and TRBJ1-1 gives the whole variable domain DVKVTQSSRYLVKRTGEKVFLECVQDMDHENMFWYRQDPGLGLRLIYFSYDVKMKEKGDIPEGYSVSREKKERFSLILESASTNQTSMYLCASTPGAVTMNTEAFFGQGTRLTVV.

A remark on this clone: Other DNA sequences of this sample code for an identical CDR3. The chain has TRBV11-2 and TRBJ2-5, with a possible D match to TRBD2 (6 bases). Germline V gene sequence: CDR1 SGHAT, CDR2 FQNNGV. The CDR3 is 14 residues long. Between the trimmed V and J ends, which lost 5 bases and 2 bases, there was a span of 12 bases. This CDR3 reads CASSLGRLQETQYF. In nucleotides, the CDR3 is TGTGCCAGCAGCCTCGGGAGATTACAAGAGACCCAGTACTTC.

This chain uses TRBV6-5 with TRBJ1-1; no firm D call. Germline V CDR1 and CDR2: MNHEY, SVGAGI. This CDR3 is 13 amino acids long. The ends were cut back, 7 bases at V and 1 base at J, with 10 bases in the middle. In DNA form, the CDR3 reads TGTGCCAGCACGGAGGTGGCGAACACTGAAGCTTTCTTT. Its protein product is CASTEVANTEAFF.

The chain has TRBV18 and TRBJ1-5; no clear D. Trimming removed 2 bases at V and 4 bases at J, with 6 bases between. The CDR3 sequence is 13 residues long. The germline CDR1 and CDR2 sequences are KGHSH and LQKENI. In nucleotides, the CDR3 is TGTGCCAGCTCACCAGGCATGAATCAGCCCCAGCATTTT. Its translation is CASSPGMNQPQHF.

The chain couples TRBV9 to TRBJ2-2; D perhaps matches TRBD2 (6 bases). Deletions cut 3 bases from V and 1 base from J, with 13 bases between. The CDR3 runs 16 residues. Germline loops: CDR1 SGDLS, CDR2 YYNGEE. The CDR3 bases are TGTGCCAGCAGCGAATGGGGACTCAAGAACACCGGGGAGCTGTTTTTT. This translates into CASSEWGLKNTGELFF.

The chain links TRBV11-2 to TRBJ2-3; D is perhaps TRBD2 (5 bases). There are 14 residues in the CDR3. Germline V CDR1 and CDR2: SGHAT, FQNNGV. V was shortened by 2 bases and J by 1 base, with 7 bases between the two germline ends. In DNA form, the CDR3 reads TGTGCCAGCAGCTTACGGCGGGGCACAGATACGCAGTATTTT. Translating gives CASSLRRGTDTQYF. Based on the CDR3 plus reference TRBV11-2 and TRBJ2-3, the full variable domain is EAGVAQSPRYKIIEKRQSVAFWCNPISGHATLYWYQQILGQGPKLLIQFQNNGVVDDSQLPKDRFSAERLKGVDSTLKIQPAKLEDSAVYLCASSLRRGTDTQYFGPGTRLTVL.

The chain has TRBV7-6 and TRBJ2-2; D tentatively reads TRBD1 or TRBD2 (5 bases each). Germline CDR1 is SGHVS and CDR2 is FNYEAQ. V lost 5 bases, J lost 7 bases, and 14 bases lay in between. The CDR3 has 14 amino acids. In DNA form, the CDR3 reads TGTGCCAGCAGCCGGGGCAATGAGGGCGGGGAGCTGTTTTTT. Translation: CASSRGNEGGELFF.

This clone has a handful of counts. The chain links TRBV29-1 to TRBJ2-1; D is perhaps TRBD1 (5 bases). Deletions cut 4 bases from V and 0 bases from J, with 7 bases between. This CDR3 has 13 amino acids. Germline CDR1 and CDR2: SQVTM and ANQGSEA. The CDR3 DNA reads as TGCAGCGTTGGACAGAGCTCCTACAATGAGCAGTTCTTC. It yields the protein CSVGQSSYNEQFF.